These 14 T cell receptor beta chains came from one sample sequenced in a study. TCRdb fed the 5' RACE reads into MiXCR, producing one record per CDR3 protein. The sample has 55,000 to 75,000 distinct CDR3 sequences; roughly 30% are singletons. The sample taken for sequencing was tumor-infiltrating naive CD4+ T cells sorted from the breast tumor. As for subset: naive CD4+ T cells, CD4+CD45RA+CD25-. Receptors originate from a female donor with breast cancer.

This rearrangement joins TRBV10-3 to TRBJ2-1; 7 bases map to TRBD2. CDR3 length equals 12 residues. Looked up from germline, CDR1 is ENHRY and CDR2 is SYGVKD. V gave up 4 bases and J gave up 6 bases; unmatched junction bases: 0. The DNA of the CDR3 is TGTGCCATCAGTGGCGGGAGCAATGAGCAGTTCTTC. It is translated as CAISGGSNEQFF.

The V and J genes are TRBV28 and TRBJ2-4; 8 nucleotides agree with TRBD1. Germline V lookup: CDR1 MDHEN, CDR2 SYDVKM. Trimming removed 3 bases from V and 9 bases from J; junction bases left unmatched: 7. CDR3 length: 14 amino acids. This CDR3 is CASSFGQGRGIQYF. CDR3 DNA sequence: TGTGCCAGCAGTTTTGGACAGGGTCGTGGCATTCAGTACTTC.

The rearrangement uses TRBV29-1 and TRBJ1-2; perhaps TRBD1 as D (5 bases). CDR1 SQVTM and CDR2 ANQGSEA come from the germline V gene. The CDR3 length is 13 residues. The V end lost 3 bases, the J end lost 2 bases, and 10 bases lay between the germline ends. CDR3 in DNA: TGCAGCGTTGACCGGGACGGCAACTATGGCTACACCTTC. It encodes CSVDRDGNYGYTF. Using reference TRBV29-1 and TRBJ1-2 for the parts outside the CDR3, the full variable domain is SAVISQKPSRDICQRGTSLTIQCQVDSQVTMMFWYRQQPGQSLTLIATANQGSEATYESGFVIDKFPISRPNLTFSTLTVSNMSPEDSSIYLCSVDRDGNYGYTFGSGTRLTVV.

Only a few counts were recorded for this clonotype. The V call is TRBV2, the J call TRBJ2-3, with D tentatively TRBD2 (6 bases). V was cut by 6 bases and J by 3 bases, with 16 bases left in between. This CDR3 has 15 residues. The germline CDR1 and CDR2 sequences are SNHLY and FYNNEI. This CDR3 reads CASRPRDGGTDTQYF. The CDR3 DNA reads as TGTGCCAGCAGACCCCGGGACGGGGGAACAGATACGCAGTATTTT.

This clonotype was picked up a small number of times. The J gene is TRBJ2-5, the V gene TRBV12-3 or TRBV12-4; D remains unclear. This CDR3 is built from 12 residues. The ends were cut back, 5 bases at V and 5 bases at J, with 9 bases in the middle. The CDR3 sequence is CASSPSLETQYF. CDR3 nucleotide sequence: TGTGCCAGCAGTCCCTCCCTGGAGACCCAGTACTTC.

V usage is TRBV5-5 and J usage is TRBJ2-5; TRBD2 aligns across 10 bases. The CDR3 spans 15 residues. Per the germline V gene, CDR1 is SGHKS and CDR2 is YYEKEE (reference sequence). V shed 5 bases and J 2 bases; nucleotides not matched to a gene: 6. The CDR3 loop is CASSVPSGGQETQYF. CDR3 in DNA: TGTGCCAGCAGTGTCCCTAGCGGGGGTCAAGAGACCCAGTACTTC.

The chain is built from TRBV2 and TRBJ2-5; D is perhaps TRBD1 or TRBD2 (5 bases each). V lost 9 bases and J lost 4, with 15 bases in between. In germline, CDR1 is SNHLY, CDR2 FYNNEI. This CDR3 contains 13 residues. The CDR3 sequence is CARGEERGETQYF. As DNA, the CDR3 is TGTGCCAGGGGGGAAGAGCGCGGAGAGACCCAGTACTTC.

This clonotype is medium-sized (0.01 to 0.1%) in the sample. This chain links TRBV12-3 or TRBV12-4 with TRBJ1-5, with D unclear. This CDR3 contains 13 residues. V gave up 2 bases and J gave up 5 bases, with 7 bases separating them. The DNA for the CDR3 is TGTGCCAGCAGTTTAATAGAGGATCAGCCCCAGCATTTT. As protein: CASSLIEDQPQHF.

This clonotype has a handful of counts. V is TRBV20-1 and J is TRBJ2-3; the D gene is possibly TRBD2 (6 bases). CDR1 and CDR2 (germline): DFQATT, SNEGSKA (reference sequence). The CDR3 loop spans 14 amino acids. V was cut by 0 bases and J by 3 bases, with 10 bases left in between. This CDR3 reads CSAREARGTDTQYF. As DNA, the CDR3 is TGCAGTGCTAGAGAGGCTCGGGGGACAGATACGCAGTATTTT.

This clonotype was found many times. The CDR3 DNA follows: TGCAGCCCCCGAACCCTAGCGGGGGCTGGAGAGACCCAGTACTTC. Amino acids: CSPRTLAGAGETQYF. V usage is TRBV20-1 and J usage is TRBJ2-5, with TRBD2 matching 10 bases. Germline V gives CDR1 DFQATT, CDR2 SNEGSKA (reference sequence). The CDR3 runs 15 residues.

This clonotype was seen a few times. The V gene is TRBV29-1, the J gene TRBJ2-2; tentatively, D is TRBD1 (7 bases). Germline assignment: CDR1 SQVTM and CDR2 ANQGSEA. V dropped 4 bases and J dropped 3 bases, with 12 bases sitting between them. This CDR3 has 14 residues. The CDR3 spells CSVGRGRDTGELFF. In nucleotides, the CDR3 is TGCAGCGTTGGGAGGGGGCGCGACACCGGGGAGCTGTTTTTT.

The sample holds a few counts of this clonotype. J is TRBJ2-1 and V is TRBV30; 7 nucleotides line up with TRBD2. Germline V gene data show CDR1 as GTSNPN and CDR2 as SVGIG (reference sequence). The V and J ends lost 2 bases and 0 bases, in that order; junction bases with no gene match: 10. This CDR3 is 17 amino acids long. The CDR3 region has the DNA TGTGCCTGGAGTCCGCCTAGCGGAGGCTTCTCCTACAATGAGCAGTTCTTC. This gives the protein CAWSPPSGGFSYNEQFF.

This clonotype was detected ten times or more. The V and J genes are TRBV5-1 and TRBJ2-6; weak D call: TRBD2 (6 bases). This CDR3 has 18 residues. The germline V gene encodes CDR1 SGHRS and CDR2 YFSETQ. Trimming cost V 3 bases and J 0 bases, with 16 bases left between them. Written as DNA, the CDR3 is TGCGCCAGCAGCTGGCCCCTGGACGGGAGCTCTGGGGCCAACGTCCTGACTTTC. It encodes CASSWPLDGSSGANVLTF. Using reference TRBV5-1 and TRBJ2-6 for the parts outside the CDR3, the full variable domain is KAGVTQTPRYLIKTRGQQVTLSCSPISGHRSVSWYQQTPGQGLQFLFEYFSETQRNKGNFPGRFSGRQFSNSRSEMNVSTLELGDSALYLCASSWPLDGSSGANVLTFGAGSRLTVL.

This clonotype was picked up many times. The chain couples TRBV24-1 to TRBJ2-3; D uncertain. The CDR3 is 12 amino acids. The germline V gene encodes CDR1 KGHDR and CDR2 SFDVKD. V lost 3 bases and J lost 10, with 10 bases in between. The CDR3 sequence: CATSDAQRAQYF. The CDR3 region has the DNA TGTGCCACCAGTGATGCCCAGAGAGCGCAGTATTTT.